This T cell receptor beta chain came from a study of CD8 T cells in ankylosing spondylitis. The sample holds many counts of this clonotype. Antigen specificity is unknown. Study observations and caveats: Reported data indicate significant enrichment of disease-linked clones within matched ankylosing spondylitis synovial fluid. Disease-linked clones bore a CD8+ phenotype and were relatively rare in peripheral blood.

From the 5' RACE reads, TCRdb called clonotypes with MiXCR, one entry per CDR3 protein. The sample lists 200,000 to 250,000 distinct CDR3 sequences; about 10% were seen once. Looked up from germline, CDR1 is MNHEY and CDR2 is SVGAGI. V lost 6 bases and J lost 8, with 8 bases in between. This CDR3 is built from 11 residues. This TCR was recovered from a male donor with ankylosing spondylitis or in good health (not recorded which). The sequencing input was blood, either unsorted or a sorted T cell fraction (not recorded which). The chain couples TRBV6-5 to TRBJ2-1, with a weak D call TRBD1 (6 bases). DNA for the CDR3: TGTGCCAGCAGCTCAGGGGATGAGCAGTTCTTC. Translating it yields CASSSGDEQFF.